A selection of T cell receptor beta chains follows, all from one sample in a study of Tregs in tolerant kidney transplant recipients. Measured with immunoSEQ multiplex PCR; TCRdb has only the in-frame clones, and not every one. Of 8,000 or so clones detected, roughly a third appear once; the ten largest clones hold 5.8%. Their antigens remain unidentified. Sequences were derived from CD8+ T cells from blood cultured with allogeneic cells, sampled before the transplant. Receptor source: a human patient who received a combined kidney and bone marrow transplant. The CDR3 runs from the conserved cysteine through the conserved F or W. A D gene is named only where the DNA matches it firmly. Not every row has a clone size; where given, it reads once, few, many or a size class.

V	length	D	size	J	CDR3	DNA
TRBV6-4	15	TRBD1	-	TRBJ2-1	CASSRQGSSYNEQFF	TGTGCCAGCAGTCGACAGGGTAGCTCCTACAATGAGCAGTTCTTC
TRBV7-9	14	-	once	TRBJ1-1	CASSPGRRGTEAFF	TGTGCCAGCAGCCCGGGCCGAAGGGGAACTGAAGCTTTCTTT
TRBV5-1	14	-	few	TRBJ2-5	CASSLDRGRETQYF	TGCGCCAGCAGCTTGGACAGAGGGAGGGAGACCCAGTACTTC
TRBV7-3	12	-	few	TRBJ1-2	CASSPGGYGYTF	TGCGCCAGCAGCCCCGGCGGATATGGCTACACCTTC
TRBV29-1	13	-	few	TRBJ1-1	CSVGETPNTEAFF	TGCAGCGTTGGGGAGACACCGAACACTGAAGCTTTCTTT
TRBV9	13	-	-	TRBJ2-1	CASSVDIYNEQFF	TGTGCCAGCAGCGTCGACATCTACAATGAGCAGTTCTTC
TRBV7-9	16	TRBD1	medium-sized	TRBJ2-7	CASSPSPGQGAYEQYF	TGTGCCAGCAGCCCGTCCCCGGGACAGGGGGCCTACGAGCAGTACTTC
TRBV27	12	-	-	TRBJ2-1	CASSFWGGEQFF	TGTGCCAGCAGTTTTTGGGGCGGTGAGCAGTTCTTC
TRBV4-3	13	-	-	TRBJ2-5	CASSRGIQETQYF	TGCGCCAGCAGCCGAGGGATCCAAGAGACCCAGTACTTC
TRBV5-6	15	TRBD1	once	TRBJ2-5	CASSGAGTGPETQYF	TGTGCCAGCAGCGGAGCCGGGACAGGGCCAGAGACCCAGTACTTC
TRBV27	17	TRBD2	-	TRBJ2-1	CATGVLGAGGAHNEQFF	TGTGCCACGGGGGTTTTGGGAGCGGGAGGGGCTCACAATGAGCAGTTCTTC
TRBV28	15	-	-	TRBJ2-3	CASSLGGQYTDTQYF	TGTGCCAGCAGTTTGGGGGGGCAGTACACAGATACGCAGTATTTT
TRBV27	18	TRBD2	-	TRBJ2-7	CASSPWTSGGDRAYEQYF	TGTGCCAGCAGTCCGTGGACTAGCGGGGGGGATCGGGCCTACGAGCAGTACTTC
TRBV19	17	TRBD1	medium-sized	TRBJ1-6	CASSIVGQGAGNSPLHF	TGTGCCAGTAGTATAGTAGGACAGGGGGCCGGTAATTCACCCCTCCACTTT
TRBV2	16	-	-	TRBJ1-6	CASSTASAVYNSPLHF	TGTGCCAGCAGTACGGCCAGCGCCGTCTATAATTCCCCCCTCCACTTT
TRBV7-2	16	-	medium-sized	TRBJ2-2	CASSITTGLGTGELFF	TGTGCCAGCAGCATCACGACAGGTCTGGGGACCGGGGAGCTGTTTTTT
TRBV27	16	TRBD2	-	TRBJ2-1	CASSSLAGSSYNEQFF	TGTGCCAGCAGTTCCTTAGCGGGCAGCTCCTACAATGAGCAGTTCTTC